Following are 32 T cell receptor beta chains from one sample sequenced in a study of control samples from healthy donors and cancer patients. Profiling relied on immunoSEQ multiplex PCR, and the TCRdb table lists in-frame clones only, not all of them. Altogether 150,000 or so clones are present, approximately 86% being singletons, with the ten largest covering approximately 1.8%. The sample consisted of blood. Every receptor here comes from a young man in good health.

The chain links TRBV5-1 to TRBJ2-7; 7 bases are shared with TRBD1. CDR3 length equals 15 residues. CDR1 is SGHRS, CDR2 YFSETQ, per germline. The V gene end was trimmed by 3 bases and the J gene end by 3 bases; junction bases not matched to a gene: 9. CDR3: CASSSRMDRNYEQYF. CDR3 bases: TGCGCCAGCAGCTCCCGAATGGACAGGAACTACGAGCAGTACTTC.

This clone was counted a single time. The CDR3 loop is CASSQVALRGGADTQYF. The DNA for the CDR3 is TGTGCCAGCAGCCAAGTGGCGCTGCGCGGGGGGGCAGATACGCAGTATTTT. V gene TRBV4-2 combines with J gene TRBJ2-3, with 9 bases matching TRBD2. Germline CDR1 and CDR2: LGHNA and YNFKEQ. V was clipped by 1 base and J by 4 bases; unmatched bases: 9. The CDR3 runs to 17 residues.

The J gene is TRBJ2-7, the V gene TRBV15; D is uncertain. The V gene lost 0 bases and the J gene lost 1 base, with 7 bases spanning the gap. Germline assignment: CDR1 LNHNV and CDR2 YYDKDF (reference sequence). The CDR3 has 14 amino acids. The CDR3 loop is CATSRDPTSYEQYF. In DNA, the CDR3 is TGTGCCACCAGCAGAGACCCCACATCCTACGAGCAGTACTTC.

The chain combines TRBV3-1 (or the pseudogene TRBV3-2) with TRBJ1-3; a weak D match, TRBD1 (5 bases). Germline V CDR1 and CDR2: LGHDT, YNNKEL (reference sequence). The CDR3 extends over 13 amino acids. Trimming took off 9 bases at V and 2 bases at J, with 11 bases between the two ends. The CDR3 DNA follows: TGTGCCAGTTCCGGGACCGCTGGAAACACCATATATTTT. Protein product: CASSGTAGNTIYF.

The gene calls are TRBV9 and TRBJ2-2; no reliable D call. The germline CDR1 and CDR2 sequences are SGDLS and YYNGEE. Trimming left V 0 bases short and J 4 bases short, with 10 bases between. CDR3 length: 15 amino acids. The CDR3 here is CASSVALAATGELFF. CDR3 coding DNA: TGTGCCAGCAGCGTAGCTCTCGCAGCCACCGGGGAGCTGTTTTTT.

The chain employs TRBV10-2 and TRBJ2-7, with D possibly matching TRBD1 (6 bases). Trimming cost V 6 bases and J 2 bases, with 14 bases left between them. This CDR3 contains 14 residues. From germline, CDR1 is WSHSY and CDR2 SAAADI. The CDR3 sequence is CASRTRDNAYEQYF. In DNA, the CDR3 is TGCGCCAGCAGAACACGGGACAACGCCTACGAGCAGTACTTC.

The chain joins TRBV21-1 to TRBJ1-1; whether TRBD1, the table's D call, matches the DNA was not checked. TRBV21-1 is described as a pseudogene. There are 15 residues in the CDR3. For the CDR3, the DNA is TGTGCCAGCAGCAAACAGGGGGCCCCGAACACTGAAGCTTTCTTT. This sequence encodes CASSKQGAPNTEAFF.

The J gene is TRBJ2-7, the V gene TRBV2; D is perhaps TRBD1 (5 bases). This CDR3 has 13 residues. Trimming shortened V by 4 bases and J by 2 bases, and 9 bases separated the two germline ends. CDR1 is SNHLY and CDR2 is FYNNEI in the germline V gene. Here the CDR3 DNA reads TGTGCCAGCAGTGGGCAGGGCCCCTACGAGCAGTACTTC. Amino acids: CASSGQGPYEQYF.

This clone was detected only a few times. The chain joins TRBV7-9 to TRBJ1-1; no definite D call. Germline loops: CDR1 SEHNR, CDR2 FQNEAQ (reference sequence). CDR3 length: 11 residues. V dropped 3 bases and J dropped 4 bases, with 3 bases sitting between them. The CDR3 nucleotides are TGTGCCAGCAGCTTGATCACTGAAGCTTTCTTT. This encodes CASSLITEAFF. The full variable domain, its missing parts supplied by reference TRBV7-9 and TRBJ1-1, is DTGVSQNPRHKITKRGQNVTFRCDPISEHNRLYWYRQTLGQGPEFLTYFQNEAQLEKSRLLSDRFSAERPKGSFSTLEIQRTEQGDSAMYLCASSLITEAFFGQGTRLTVV.

This clone appeared once. The chain has TRBV15 and TRBJ1-5; 9 nucleotides agree with TRBD1. This CDR3 spans 19 amino acids. Trimming cost V 5 bases and J 3 bases; bases outside gene matches: 17. Germline V gene lookup returns CDR1 LNHNV and CDR2 YYDKDF (reference sequence). The CDR3 region is CATSGLGQGFRSDNQPQHF. In nucleotides, the CDR3 is TGTGCCACCAGCGGCCTGGGACAGGGATTTCGATCTGACAATCAGCCCCAGCATTTT. The whole variable domain, remainder taken from reference TRBV15 and TRBJ1-5, is DAMVIQNPRYQVTQFGKPVTLSCSQTLNHNVMYWYQQKSSQAPKLLFHYYDKDFNNEADTPDNFQSRRPNTSFCFLDIRSPGLGDTAMYLCATSGLGQGFRSDNQPQHFGDGTRLSIL.

V usage is TRBV7-8 and J usage is TRBJ1-3; D remains ambiguous. Trimming removed 1 base at V and 4 bases at J, with 11 bases between. CDR1 and CDR2 (germline): SGHVS, FQNEAQ. The CDR3 contains 15 residues. CDR3 protein: CASSLERVQGNTIYF. CDR3 DNA: TGTGCCAGCAGCTTAGAGCGGGTCCAAGGAAACACCATATATTTT.

The V gene is TRBV28, the J gene TRBJ1-1; D not resolved. The germline CDR1 and CDR2 sequences are MDHEN and SYDVKM. The CDR3 consists of 14 residues. V was cut by 3 bases and J by 3 bases, with 11 bases left in between. The DNA for the CDR3 is TGTGCCAGCAGTTTGGTTCCGAGGGACACTGAAGCTTTCTTT. It codes for CASSLVPRDTEAFF.

This chain connects TRBV28 to TRBJ2-1, with 13 bases that match TRBD2. The germline V gene encodes CDR1 MDHEN and CDR2 SYDVKM. Trimming removed 6 bases from V and 6 bases from J; junction bases left unmatched: 5. The CDR3 loop spans 15 amino acids. In DNA, the CDR3 is TGTGCCAGCAGCCAACTAGCGGGGGGGTCCAATGAGCAGTTCTTC. Protein sequence: CASSQLAGGSNEQFF.

The genes are TRBV27 and TRBJ1-5; D gene ambiguous. The germline CDR1 and CDR2 sequences are MNHEY and SMNVEV (reference sequence). This CDR3 is built from 17 residues. V lost 2 bases, J lost 0 bases, and 14 bases lay in between. CDR3 protein: CASSLDCRGNSNQPQHF. CDR3 bases: TGTGCCAGCAGTTTAGATTGTCGCGGAAATAGCAATCAGCCCCAGCATTTT.

The J gene is TRBJ2-5, the V gene TRBV4-1; TRBD2 matches 10 bases. CDR1 and CDR2 from the germline V gene are MGHRA and YSYEKL. The junction had 3 bases not matched to a gene; V was cut back by 1 base and J by 1 base. CDR3 size: 16 residues. The CDR3 DNA is TGCGCCAGCAGCCAAGTGAGCGGGGGGGGCCAAGAGACCCAGTACTTC. Protein product: CASSQVSGGGQETQYF.

The chain recombines TRBV20-1 with TRBJ1-1, with D uncertain. CDR3 length: 15 residues. The germline V gene encodes CDR1 DFQATT and CDR2 SNEGSKA (reference sequence). V was trimmed by 3 bases and J by 5 bases, leaving 19 bases between them. The CDR3 nucleotides are TGCAGTGCTAGTACCGGACGGAGGTCGGAAACTGAAGCTTTCTTT. It specifies CSASTGRRSETEAFF.

The V call is TRBV27, the J call TRBJ1-5, with D uncertain. The CDR3 is 13 residues long. V was cut by 3 bases and J by 4 bases, with 7 bases left in between. In germline, CDR1 is MNHEY, CDR2 SMNVEV (reference sequence). The CDR3 here is CASSLERNQPQHF. CDR3 nucleotide sequence: TGTGCCAGCAGTTTGGAGAGGAATCAGCCCCAGCATTTT.

The chain employs TRBV11-2 and TRBJ2-2; no definite D call. This CDR3 comprises 15 residues. Germline V CDR1 and CDR2: SGHAT, FQNNGV. The V and J ends lost 2 bases and 1 base respectively, with 8 bases between them. The CDR3 spells CASSLMVGNTGELFF. CDR3 nucleotides: TGTGCCAGCAGCTTAATGGTGGGGAACACCGGGGAGCTGTTTTTT. Drawing the rest from reference TRBV11-2 and TRBJ2-2, the complete variable domain is EAGVAQSPRYKIIEKRQSVAFWCNPISGHATLYWYQQILGQGPKLLIQFQNNGVVDDSQLPKDRFSAERLKGVDSTLKIQPAKLEDSAVYLCASSLMVGNTGELFFGEGSRLTVL.

The chain carries TRBV30 and TRBJ2-7, with D perhaps TRBD1 (5 bases). Looked up from germline, CDR1 is GTSNPN and CDR2 is SVGIG (reference sequence). Trimming shortened V by 4 bases and J by 1 base, and 11 bases separated the two germline ends. The CDR3 is made up of 13 amino acids. The CDR3 loop reads CAWTGFRSYEQYF. The CDR3 bases are TGTGCCTGGACAGGGTTTCGTTCCTACGAGCAGTACTTC.

This chain connects TRBV30 to TRBJ2-3; possible D gene TRBD2, 5 bases. Germline V lookup: CDR1 GTSNPN, CDR2 SVGIG (reference sequence). Trimming left V 2 bases short and J 5 bases short, with 17 bases between. The CDR3 loop spans 15 amino acids. DNA for the CDR3: TGTGCCTGGAGTCGGACTGTGACGGGATTAGATACGCAGTATTTT. Its translation: CAWSRTVTGLDTQYF. Complete variable domain (other parts from reference TRBV30 and TRBJ2-3): SQTIHQWPATLVQPVGSPLSLECTVEGTSNPNLYWYRQAAGRGLQLLFYSVGIGQISSEVPQNLSASRPQDRQFILSSKKLLLSDSGFYLCAWSRTVTGLDTQYFGPGTRLTVL.

This rearrangement joins TRBV19 to TRBJ2-6; unclear D gene. V dropped 4 bases and J dropped 0 bases, with 10 bases sitting between them. The germline V gene has CDR1 LNHDA and CDR2 SQIVND (reference sequence). This CDR3 is built from 16 residues. CDR3: CASSTALPSGANVLTF. The CDR3 coding sequence is TGTGCCAGTAGTACGGCACTGCCCTCTGGGGCCAACGTCCTGACTTTC.

The chain combines TRBV28 with TRBJ1-2; D might be TRBD1 (5 bases). The germline CDR1 and CDR2 sequences are MDHEN and SYDVKM. The CDR3 is 15 amino acids. Trimming removed 3 bases from V and 0 bases from J, with 11 bases in between. Here the CDR3 DNA reads TGTGCCAGCAGTTTGGTCCGGGGACCTAACTATGGCTACACCTTC. Residues: CASSLVRGPNYGYTF.

The chain has TRBV29-1 and TRBJ2-7; TRBD2 agrees at 11 bases. Trimming at V came to 6 bases and at J to 5 bases, leaving 21 bases not matched to a gene. CDR3 length: 18 amino acids. Germline V gene sequence: CDR1 SQVTM, CDR2 ANQGSEA. CDR3 DNA sequence: TGCAGCGTCGCGCGGACCGCGGGGCTAGCGGGGGGCCCCAACGAGCAGTACTTC. It codes for CSVARTAGLAGGPNEQYF.

This rearrangement joins TRBV4-1 to TRBJ2-5, with D maybe TRBD2 (6 bases). The CDR3 runs to 14 residues. Germline V CDR1 and CDR2: MGHRA, YSYEKL. The V end was cut by 0 bases, the J end by 5 bases, with 10 bases between. CDR3 coding DNA: TGCGCCAGCAGCCAAGAGTGGGCGGGGGAGACCCAGTACTTC. Its translation is CASSQEWAGETQYF.

This clone has a single count. The chain recombines TRBV7-6 with TRBJ2-7; perhaps TRBD2 as D (7 bases). The CDR3 spans 16 residues. Germline-derived CDR1 and CDR2 are SGHVS and FNYEAQ. Deletions cut 6 bases from V and 0 bases from J, with 18 bases between. CDR3 coding DNA: TGTGCCAGCAGTCTAGGAGGGGGGACTACCTCCTACGAGCAGTACTTC. It codes for CASSLGGGTTSYEQYF.

The chain has TRBV4-3 and TRBJ1-2; D is undetermined. Looked up from germline, CDR1 is LGHNA and CDR2 is YSLEER. V lost 4 bases to trimming and J lost 2 bases, with 17 bases between them. This CDR3 contains 16 residues. The CDR3 DNA is TGCGCCAGCAGCCCAAAAGCATCACAGCCAAACTATGGCTACACCTTC. As protein: CASSPKASQPNYGYTF.

This clone has just one count. The rearrangement links TRBV30 to TRBJ1-6; no clear D. Germline CDR1 and CDR2: GTSNPN and SVGIG (reference sequence). The ends were cut back, 2 bases at V and 10 bases at J, with 15 bases in the middle. The CDR3 loop spans 14 amino acids. In DNA, the CDR3 is TGTGCCTGGAGTTTAGACTCGAACAGCTCACCCCTCCACTTT. Encoded protein: CAWSLDSNSSPLHF. The variable domain in full, completed from reference TRBV30 and TRBJ1-6, reads SQTIHQWPATLVQPVGSPLSLECTVEGTSNPNLYWYRQAAGRGLQLLFYSVGIGQISSEVPQNLSASRPQDRQFILSSKKLLLSDSGFYLCAWSLDSNSSPLHFGNGTRLTVT.

This chain links TRBV6-2 or TRBV6-3 with TRBJ1-6; TRBD1 matches 7 bases. V lost 5 bases and J lost 3; bases outside the gene matches: 10. Germline values: CDR1 MNHEY, CDR2 SVGEGT. This CDR3 spans 17 amino acids. The CDR3 is CASSKARTGFYNSPLHF. The CDR3 DNA reads TGTGCCAGCAGTAAAGCAAGGACAGGTTTCTATAATTCACCCCTCCACTTT.

The CDR3 is CASSLGLGQGSGNTIYF. The DNA for the CDR3 is TGTGCCAGCAGCTTAGGCCTGGGACAGGGGTCCGGAAACACCATATATTTT. The chain carries TRBV7-9 and TRBJ1-3, with TRBD1 identical over 10 bases. Germline-derived CDR1 and CDR2 are SEHNR and FQNEAQ (reference sequence). The V segment lost 1 base and the J segment 4 bases; nucleotides outside the gene matches: 7. This CDR3 contains 17 residues.

This chain joins TRBV7-3 and TRBJ2-5; possibly TRBD2 for D (5 bases). The CDR3 is 15 residues long. Trimming stripped 2 bases from V and 5 bases from J, with 15 bases between. CDR1 SGHTA and CDR2 FQGTGA come from the germline V gene. CDR3 in amino acids: CASSLGVATGETQYF. The CDR3 DNA reads as TGTGCCAGCAGCTTAGGAGTAGCGACCGGGGAGACCCAGTACTTC.

The CDR3: CASSPGSPGYGYTF. CDR3 DNA sequence: TGTGCCAGCAGCCCAGGGTCCCCTGGGTATGGCTACACCTTC. The chain links TRBV5-6 to TRBJ1-2; possible D gene TRBD1, 5 bases. The CDR3 runs 14 residues. V lost 4 bases, J lost 5 bases, and 15 bases lay in between. Germline CDR1 reads SGHDT; CDR2 reads YYEEEE.

The sample holds a few counts of this clone. V gene TRBV5-4 combines with J gene TRBJ2-7; either TRBD1 or TRBD2 may fit D (5 bases each). The length of the CDR3 is 13 residues. Trimming took 4 bases from V and 3 from J, leaving 11 bases between them. Germline values: CDR1 SGHNT, CDR2 YYREEE (reference sequence). CDR3 loop: CASSGWDGYEQYF. In nucleotides, the CDR3 is TGTGCCAGCAGCGGCTGGGACGGCTACGAGCAGTACTTC.